These 21 T cell receptor beta chains originate from one sample sequenced in a study of post-analysis software for immune sequencing data. Antigens of these TCRs are unknown. Prepared TCR beta cDNA libraries contained unique molecular identifiers. Each CDR3 protein is one row after TCRdb ran MiXCR on the PCR reads. Among 400,000 to 500,000 distinct CDR3 sequences listed, over 30% were seen once. The study, taken as a whole, reports: Controls showed lower frequencies than patients for roughly 5 TRBV segments, and TRBV5-6, TRBV5-1 and TRBV20-1 were among these.

Sequences were obtained from blood. The receptors come from a girl aged 2 to 9 with multiple sclerosis.

This clonotype was picked up a small number of times. The rearrangement links TRBV7-8 to TRBJ2-7; no clear D gene. CDR3 length equals 13 residues. From germline, CDR1 is SGHVS and CDR2 FQNEAQ. Trimming removed 7 bases from V and 2 bases from J, with 12 bases in between. The CDR3 is CASTEPNTYEQYF. The CDR3 DNA reads as TGTGCCAGCACCGAACCTAACACCTACGAGCAGTACTTC.

This clonotype was counted between two and nine times. This chain connects TRBV5-6 to TRBJ1-2; unclear D gene. The length of the CDR3 is 12 residues. Per the germline V gene, CDR1 is SGHDT and CDR2 is YYEEEE. V was clipped by 2 bases and J by 8 bases, with 10 bases between them. The CDR3 loop reads CASSFQEGGYTF. The DNA of the CDR3 is TGTGCCAGCAGCTTCCAAGAGGGAGGCTACACCTTC.

CDR3 nucleotides: TGTGCCAGCAGGGAACTAGAAACAGATACGCAGTATTTT. This encodes CASRELETDTQYF. The chain combines TRBV2 with TRBJ2-3, with TRBD2 as a possible D gene (5 bases). Germline values: CDR1 SNHLY, CDR2 FYNNEI. Trimming cost V 6 bases and J 3 bases, with 10 bases left between them. CDR3 size: 13 residues.

This clonotype was detected a few times. The chain carries TRBV29-1 and TRBJ1-2, with D perhaps matching TRBD1 (5 bases). Trimming pared 6 bases from V and 9 bases from J, leaving 23 bases between. Germline CDR1 and CDR2: SQVTM and ANQGSEA. The CDR3 sequence is 14 residues long. CDR3 sequence reads: CSVEMTRGGFSYTF. The DNA for the CDR3 is TGCAGCGTCGAGATGACTAGGGGCGGATTCAGCTACACCTTC.

This chain connects TRBV10-3 to TRBJ1-5; D not certain. Germline loops: CDR1 ENHRY, CDR2 SYGVKD. V was trimmed by 0 bases and J by 3 bases, leaving 6 bases between them. The CDR3 runs to 14 residues. As DNA, the CDR3 is TGTGCCATCAGTGAGTCGACAATCAATCAGCCCCAGCATTTT. This gives the protein CAISESTINQPQHF.

In its sample, this clonotype was seen a few times. The J gene is TRBJ2-7, the V gene TRBV29-1; 8 positions agree with TRBD1. Losses at the gene ends were 0 bases for V and 6 bases for J; bases not matched to a gene: 7. The CDR3 runs 14 residues. Germline V gene data show CDR1 as SQVTM and CDR2 as ANQGSEA. The CDR3 is CSVEDGGTGGEQYF. In DNA form, the CDR3 reads TGCAGCGTTGAAGATGGCGGGACAGGTGGCGAGCAGTACTTC.

The rearrangement joins TRBV9 to TRBJ2-1; D unclear. The V and J ends lost 4 bases and 0 bases respectively, with 11 bases between them. Germline-derived CDR1 and CDR2 are SGDLS and YYNGEE. The CDR3 is 15 amino acids. This CDR3 reads CASSPLELSYNEQFF. In DNA, the CDR3 is TGTGCCAGCAGCCCGTTAGAGCTCTCCTACAATGAGCAGTTCTTC.

As to this clonotype: The junction departs from the called germline gene at one end, perhaps through a read error. The CDR3 sequence: CASSTQTGSSYERYF. The DNA for the CDR3 is TGTGCCAGCAGCACTCAGACAGGGTCCTCCTACGAGCGGTACTTC. V gene TRBV7-2 combines with J gene TRBJ2-7; TRBD1 agrees at 7 bases. Per germline, CDR1 SGHTA and CDR2 FQGNSA. The CDR3 runs 15 residues.

In the case of this clonotype: With a much larger clone just one base away, this may be a read error. The J gene is TRBJ2-5, the V gene TRBV11-2; the D gene is possibly TRBD1 (6 bases). The end of the DNA fits TRBJ2-1 better, so the J call may be wrong. Germline values: CDR1 SGHAT, CDR2 FQNNGV. This CDR3 is 14 amino acids long. The CDR3 DNA sequence: TGTGCCAGCAGCTCTCGGACAGCTGAGGAGACCCAGTTCTTC. Translating gives CASSSRTAEETQFF.

This chain links TRBV28 with TRBJ2-7; D tentatively reads TRBD1 or TRBD2 (5 bases each). V was trimmed by 10 bases and J by 4 bases, leaving 8 bases between them. The CDR3 extends over 10 amino acids. CDR1 is MDHEN, CDR2 SYDVKM, per germline. The CDR3 region is CATGAYEQYF. The CDR3 nucleotides are TGTGCCACCGGGGCGTACGAGCAGTACTTC. Based on the CDR3 plus reference TRBV28 and TRBJ2-7, the full variable domain is DVKVTQSSRYLVKRTGEKVFLECVQDMDHENMFWYRQDPGLGLRLIYFSYDVKMKEKGDIPEGYSVSREKKERFSLILESASTNQTSMYLCATGAYEQYFGPGTRLTVT.

The chain combines TRBV3-1 with TRBJ1-5, with D perhaps matching TRBD1 (5 bases). CDR3 length: 15 residues. V lost 1 base, J lost 4 bases, and 11 bases lay in between. In germline, CDR1 is LGHDT, CDR2 YNNKEL (reference sequence). The CDR3 loop is CASSQGARANQPQHF. DNA of the CDR3: TGTGCCAGCAGCCAAGGGGCCAGGGCGAATCAGCCCCAGCATTTT.

The V and J genes are TRBV14 and TRBJ1-1; no clear D gene. Trimming stripped 0 bases from V and 10 bases from J, with 6 bases between. The CDR3 loop spans 11 amino acids. The germline CDR1 and CDR2 sequences are SGHDN and FVKESK. The CDR3 sequence: CASSQDGRAFF. CDR3 DNA sequence: TGTGCCAGCAGCCAAGATGGAAGAGCTTTCTTT. The entire variable domain, with the rest obtained from reference TRBV14 and TRBJ1-1, is as follows: EAGVTQFPSHSVIEKGQTVTLRCDPISGHDNLYWYRRVMGKEIKFLLHFVKESKQDESGMPNNRFLAERTGGTYSTLKVQPAELEDSGVYFCASSQDGRAFFGQGTRLTVV.

This clonotype was counted only a few times. This chain's CDR3 is CSASHSPAKNIQYF. In nucleotides, the CDR3 is TGCAGCGCCTCACACTCCCCAGCCAAAAACATTCAGTACTTC. The chain uses TRBV29-1 and TRBJ2-4; no clear D. The CDR3 has 14 amino acids. Between the trimmed V and J ends, which lost 7 bases and 0 bases, there was a span of 13 bases. CDR1 is SQVTM and CDR2 is ANQGSEA in the germline V gene.

The rearrangement joins TRBV20-1 to TRBJ1-1; unclear D gene. V lost 4 bases and J lost 2, with 17 bases in between. Germline CDR1 and CDR2: DFQATT and SNEGSKA (reference sequence). The CDR3 extends over 15 amino acids. Written as DNA, the CDR3 is TGCAGTGCTACCAAAAACGGACTTGTCAACACTGAAGCTTTCTTT. This gives the protein CSATKNGLVNTEAFF.

This clonotype has only one observation. This chain uses TRBV10-3 with TRBJ1-6; TRBD1 matches 12 bases. With 4 bases clipped from V and 2 bases from J, the junction kept 12 bases outside the gene matches. CDR3 length: 20 residues. CDR1 is ENHRY, CDR2 SYGVKD, per germline. CDR3 loop: CAISAIPGQGARTYNSPLHF. The CDR3 DNA follows: TGTGCCATCAGTGCTATACCGGGACAGGGGGCCAGGACCTATAATTCACCCCTCCACTTT.

This chain uses TRBV4-1 with TRBJ1-1, with D perhaps matching TRBD1 (5 bases). Germline V gene lookup returns CDR1 MGHRA and CDR2 YSYEKL. The CDR3 runs 14 residues. V was pared by 2 bases and J by 1 base, with 8 bases between. The CDR3 DNA reads as TGCGCCAGCAGCCAACCAGGGCGGAACACTGAAGCTTTCTTT. This gives the protein CASSQPGRNTEAFF.

The table lists this clonotype with a few counts. One end of the junction does not line up with germline, which may come from a read error. V usage is TRBV2 and J usage is TRBJ2-7; D is possibly TRBD1 or TRBD2 (5 bases each). Germline V gene data show CDR1 as SNHLY and CDR2 as FYNNEI. The CDR3 is 18 residues long. CDR3: CASSLFGTWTFSSSEQYF. CDR3 nucleotide sequence: TGTGCCAGCAGTCTATTCGGGACCTGGACCTTTAGTTCCTCCGAGCAGTACTTC. The variable domain in full, completed from reference TRBV2 and TRBJ2-7, reads EPEVTQTPSHQVTQMGQEVILRCVPISNHLYFYWYRQILGQKVEFLVSFYNNEISEKSEIFDDQFSVERPDGSNFTLKIRSTKLEDSAMYFCASSLFGTWTFSSSEQYFGPGTRLTVT.

This sequence joins TRBV7-8 and TRBJ1-5; unclear D gene. V was shortened by 3 bases and J by 6 bases, with 9 bases between the two germline ends. The V gene's germline CDR1 is SGHVS and CDR2 FQNEAQ. This CDR3 comprises 13 residues. The CDR3 DNA follows: TGTGCCAGCAGCTTCGGAGTGGGTCAGCCCCAGCATTTT. It specifies CASSFGVGQPQHF.

This clonotype was detected once. The rearrangement links TRBV4-3 to TRBJ2-3; D ambiguous. The CDR3 spans 15 residues. Germline CDR1 is LGHNA and CDR2 is YSLEER. Trimming took 4 bases from V and 0 from J, leaving 11 bases between them. The CDR3 is CASSPETTSTDTQYF. CDR3 in DNA: TGCGCCAGCAGCCCAGAGACAACGAGCACAGATACGCAGTATTTT.

This chain uses TRBV28 with TRBJ1-2; TRBD1 might be the D (5 bases). V was shortened by 6 bases and J by 0 bases, with 17 bases between the two germline ends. CDR1 and CDR2 from the germline V gene are MDHEN and SYDVKM. This CDR3 has 16 residues. In nucleotides, the CDR3 is TGTGCCAGCAGCCCACGGGACGGGCAGACTAACTATGGCTACACCTTC. This translates into CASSPRDGQTNYGYTF.

V usage is TRBV28 and J usage is TRBJ2-1, with 11 bases aligning to TRBD2. This CDR3 has 15 residues. J was trimmed by 5 bases and V by 5 bases; bases with no gene match: 5. The V gene's germline CDR1 is MDHEN and CDR2 SYDVKM. Here the CDR3 reads CASSPGLAVNNEQFF. The CDR3, as DNA: TGTGCCAGCAGTCCGGGACTAGCGGTAAACAATGAGCAGTTCTTC.